The TCR beta chain under discussion was sequenced for a study of early T cells in non-severe SARS-CoV-2 infection. About the research overall: RNA in bulk from unsorted whole blood was sequenced, and chains were unpaired.

Trimming pared 0 bases from V and 3 bases from J, leaving 13 bases between. CDR1 and CDR2 (germline): SGDLS, YYNGEE. The CDR3 sequence is 15 residues long. General study results and limits: VDJdb-based matching was biased toward anti-spike CD8 responses and missed private and CD4 specificities.

cDNA molecules, individually, were tagged with unique molecular identifiers. MiXCR, applied by TCRdb to the 5' RACE reads, yields one record per CDR3 protein. The data hold nearly 60,000 distinct CDR3 sequences, with 9.5% to 15% observed a single time. This clonotype was counted between two and nine times. The antigen is not known. This TCR derives from an adult who was a healthcare worker with PCR-confirmed SARS-CoV-2 infection or an uninfected control (not recorded which). The J gene is TRBJ2-7, the V gene TRBV9; D gene uncertain. Sequenced sample: whole blood. The CDR3 loop is CASSVVDGPNYEQYF. The CDR3 region has the DNA TGTGCCAGCAGCGTAGTGGACGGACCGAACTACGAGCAGTACTTC.